This T cell receptor beta chain stems from a study of long-term antiretroviral therapy in people with HIV. In the case of this clone: Its specificity is unknown.

Every sample had roughly 0.95-10 million cryopreserved PBMC in it before DNA extraction. The immunoSEQ assay was v3.0, run at survey level. The method was immunoSEQ multiplex PCR; TCRdb's version includes in-frame clones alone and lacks a portion of them. The sample has tens of thousands of clones, about 96% seen once. Trimming took 8 bases from V and 2 from J; bases not matched to a gene: 8. There are 14 residues in the CDR3. CDR1 is SQVTM and CDR2 is ANQGSEA in the germline V gene. Broader study findings: Before ART, certain clones expanded, and these dominated the repertoire at all time points. Despite increasing after ART, diversity remained lower than that of transplant donor controls.

The sequence derives from a woman aged 50 to 65 with HIV. Sample: unsorted PBMCs, taken 3.7 years after starting antiretroviral therapy. V usage is TRBV29-1 and J usage is TRBJ2-3; 9 bases align to TRBD1. CDR3 sequence (DNA): TGCAGCTCTTTTGGACAGGGGACCACAGATACGCAGTATTTT. Translating gives CSSFGQGTTDTQYF.